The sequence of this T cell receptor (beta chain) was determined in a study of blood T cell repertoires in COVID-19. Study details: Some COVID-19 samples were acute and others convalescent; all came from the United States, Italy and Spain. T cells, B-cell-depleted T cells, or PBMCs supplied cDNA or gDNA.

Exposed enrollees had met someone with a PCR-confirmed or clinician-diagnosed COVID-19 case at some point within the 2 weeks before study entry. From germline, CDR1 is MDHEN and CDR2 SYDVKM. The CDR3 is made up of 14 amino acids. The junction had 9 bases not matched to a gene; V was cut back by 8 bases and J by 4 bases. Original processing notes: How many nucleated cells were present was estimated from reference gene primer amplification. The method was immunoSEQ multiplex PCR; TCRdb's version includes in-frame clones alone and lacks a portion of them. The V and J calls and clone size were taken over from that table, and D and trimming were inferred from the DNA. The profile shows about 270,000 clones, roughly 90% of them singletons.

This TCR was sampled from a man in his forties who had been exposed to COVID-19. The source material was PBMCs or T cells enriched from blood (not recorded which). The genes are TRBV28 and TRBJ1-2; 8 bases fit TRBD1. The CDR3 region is CASYTGTGSYGYTF. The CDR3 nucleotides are TGTGCCAGCTATACCGGGACAGGATCCTATGGCTACACCTTC.